A single sample gave rise to the 18 T cell receptor beta chains below, sequenced in a study of OX40 agonist ivuxolimab in advanced cancers. The assay was immunoSEQ multiplex PCR, and TCRdb's table has in-frame clones only and misses some. The top ten hold almost 8.5% of the sample, which has 89,000 or so clones, more than 80% seen once. The sample consisted of CD4+ or CD8+ T cells sorted from blood, taken in a trial of the OX40 agonist ivuxolimab. All receptors derive from an adult with an advanced solid tumor such as melanoma, head and neck, liver or kidney cancer.

This sequence joins TRBV30 and TRBJ2-1, with D possibly matching TRBD2 (6 bases). CDR1 is GTSNPN, CDR2 SVGIG, per germline (reference sequence). The CDR3 totals 15 residues. Trimming cost V 4 bases and J 0 bases, with 13 bases left between them. The CDR3, as DNA: TGTGCCTGGAAAAAGCCGGGAGTCTCCTACAATGAGCAGTTCTTC. Translating it yields CAWKKPGVSYNEQFF.

This chain connects TRBV4-3 to TRBJ1-1; no clear D gene. The V gene lost 0 bases and the J gene lost 1 base, with 15 bases spanning the gap. Per the germline V gene, CDR1 is LGHNA and CDR2 is YSLEER. The CDR3 covers 17 residues. CDR3 coding DNA: TGCGCCAGCAGCCAAGATAGAGGGAGACGATGGAACACTGAAGCTTTCTTT. Protein: CASSQDRGRRWNTEAFF.

The V gene is TRBV5-4, the J gene TRBJ2-3, with TRBD2 as a possible D gene (7 bases). Trimming stripped 4 bases from V and 0 bases from J, with 18 bases between. Germline lookup yields CDR1 SGHNT and CDR2 YYREEE (reference sequence). This CDR3 is built from 17 residues. CDR3 region: CASSVPEGGSSTDTQYF. CDR3 DNA: TGTGCCAGCAGCGTCCCGGAGGGGGGGTCTAGCACAGATACGCAGTATTTT.

By sample share, this clone is medium-sized. The gene calls are TRBV11-3 and TRBJ1-1; a weak D match, TRBD1 (5 bases). CDR1 and CDR2 (germline): SGHNT, YENEEA. V was trimmed by 4 bases and J by 1 base, leaving 13 bases between them. The CDR3 is 15 residues long. CDR3 bases: TGTGCCAGCAGCTACCGGGGACGGTGGAACACTGAAGCTTTCTTT. Its protein is CASSYRGRWNTEAFF.

This chain uses TRBV5-4 with TRBJ2-3; D is ambiguous. The CDR3 has 14 residues. CDR1 and CDR2 (germline): SGHNT, YYREEE (reference sequence). Trimming shortened V by 1 base and J by 0 bases, and 6 bases separated the two germline ends. CDR3 amino acids: CASSLTESTDTQYF. The CDR3 bases are TGTGCCAGCAGCTTGACAGAGAGCACAGATACGCAGTATTTT.

This rearrangement joins TRBV6-6 to TRBJ1-1; D remains unclear. Looked up from germline, CDR1 is MNHNY and CDR2 is SVGAGI (reference sequence). Trimming cost V 0 bases and J 0 bases, with 5 bases left between them. The CDR3 is made up of 14 amino acids. This CDR3 reads CASSYSGVNTEAFF. The CDR3 DNA sequence: TGTGCCAGCAGTTACTCAGGAGTGAACACTGAAGCTTTCTTT.

The chain combines TRBV6-6 with TRBJ2-3, with TRBD2 as a possible D gene (5 bases). The CDR3 totals 13 residues. Germline CDR1 MNHNY, CDR2 SVGAGI (reference sequence). With 0 bases removed from V and 6 bases from J, the gap between germline ends came to 7 bases. CDR3 region: CASSYSRGDTQYF. In DNA, the CDR3 is TGTGCCAGCAGTTACTCGAGAGGGGATACGCAGTATTTT.

The chain carries TRBV23-1 and TRBJ1-3; a weak D match, TRBD1 (5 bases). TRBV23-1 is an open reading frame, and its role is uncertain. The CDR3 is 14 amino acids. Trimming took 6 bases from V and 6 from J, leaving 15 bases between them. CDR3 amino acids: CASSQKGLENTIYF. The CDR3 DNA sequence: TGCGCCAGCAGCCAGAAGGGGTTGGAAAACACCATATATTTT.

The CDR3 DNA reads as TGTGCCAGTAGTATTGTGGGGCCAAGTAGTAGAGAGACCCAGTACTTC. As protein: CASSIVGPSSRETQYF. The chain couples TRBV19 to TRBJ2-5; possible D gene TRBD1, 5 bases. Germline CDR1 reads LNHDA; CDR2 reads SQIVND (reference sequence). The CDR3 covers 16 residues. V was clipped by 3 bases and J by 4 bases, with 18 bases between them.

The gene calls are TRBV29-1 and TRBJ2-1; D unresolved. CDR1 is SQVTM and CDR2 is ANQGSEA in the germline V gene. Between the trimmed V and J ends, which lost 0 bases and 10 bases, there was a span of 13 bases. This CDR3 comprises 13 residues. DNA of the CDR3: TGCAGCGTTGAAGAAGGGTCCTGGCCAGAGCAGTTCTTC. Its translation: CSVEEGSWPEQFF.

This clone showed up just once. Additional DNA sequences in this sample encode the identical CDR3. The chain combines TRBV6-5 with TRBJ1-5; a possible D gene is TRBD1 (6 bases). V lost 2 bases and J lost 7, with 9 bases in between. The CDR3 is made up of 13 amino acids. Per germline, CDR1 MNHEY and CDR2 SVGAGI. The CDR3 loop reads CASSYGQGQPQHF. CDR3 sequence (DNA): TGTGCCAGCAGTTACGGCCAGGGGCAGCCCCAGCATTTT.

In this sample, this clone turned up once. This chain uses TRBV2 with TRBJ1-4; 9 nucleotides line up with TRBD1. The germline CDR1 and CDR2 sequences are SNHLY and FYNNEI. The length of the CDR3 is 14 residues. V was pared by 7 bases and J by 2 bases, with 2 bases of the junction left unmatched. The CDR3 DNA follows: TGTGCCAGCACTGGACAGGGGACTAATGAAAAACTGTTTTTT. It yields the protein CASTGQGTNEKLFF. Based on the CDR3 plus reference TRBV2 and TRBJ1-4, the full variable domain is EPEVTQTPSHQVTQMGQEVILRCVPISNHLYFYWYRQILGQKVEFLVSFYNNEISEKSEIFDDQFSVERPDGSNFTLKIRSTKLEDSAMYFCASTGQGTNEKLFFGSGTQLSVL.

This clone was seen only a few times. V gene TRBV30 combines with J gene TRBJ1-1; unclear D gene. The V and J ends lost 5 bases and 4 bases respectively, with 14 bases between them. CDR1 is GTSNPN, CDR2 SVGIG, per germline (reference sequence). CDR3 length: 13 amino acids. The CDR3: CAWLDRGSTEAFF. CDR3 DNA sequence: TGTGCCTGGTTGGATCGGGGAAGCACTGAAGCTTTCTTT.

The V and J genes are TRBV7-2 and TRBJ2-3; D ambiguous. This CDR3 is 12 amino acids long. CDR1 is SGHTA, CDR2 FQGNSA, per germline. The V end was cut by 5 bases, the J end by 0 bases, with 3 bases between. Here the CDR3 reads CASSISTDTQYF. CDR3 coding DNA: TGTGCCAGCAGCATAAGCACAGATACGCAGTATTTT.

This chain joins TRBV6-1 and TRBJ2-3; D is unresolved. V lost 2 bases, J lost 2 bases, and 11 bases lay in between. CDR3 size: 15 residues. Germline assignment: CDR1 MNHNS and CDR2 SASEGT. In nucleotides, the CDR3 is TGTGCCAGCAGTGAATTGGTACAGAACACAGATACGCAGTATTTT. Protein sequence: CASSELVQNTDTQYF.

This sequence joins TRBV6-5 and TRBJ2-2, with D possibly being TRBD2 (6 bases). CDR3 size: 16 residues. The V and J ends lost 4 bases and 6 bases respectively, with 18 bases between them. The germline CDR1 and CDR2 sequences are MNHEY and SVGAGI. The CDR3 spells CASSWSGGGTPGELFF. The CDR3 nucleotides are TGTGCCAGCAGTTGGAGCGGAGGAGGGACCCCCGGGGAGCTGTTTTTT.

The chain joins TRBV9 to TRBJ1-6; 7 positions agree with TRBD1. The germline V gene has CDR1 SGDLS and CDR2 YYNGEE. The CDR3 runs 16 residues. Unmatched junction bases numbered 12, after V lost 3 bases and J lost 9 bases. The CDR3 is CASSASATGLISPLHF. Written as DNA, the CDR3 is TGTGCCAGCAGCGCCAGCGCGACAGGGCTAATTTCACCCCTCCACTTT.

This clone appeared a few times. The chain uses TRBV19 and TRBJ1-5, with 7 bases fitting TRBD1. CDR1 is LNHDA and CDR2 is SQIVND in the germline V gene (reference sequence). CDR3 length: 15 amino acids. With V trimmed by 7 bases and J by 3 bases, 9 bases remained unmatched. The chain's CDR3 is CASTDPGQYNQPQHF. The CDR3 DNA sequence: TGTGCCAGTACCGACCCGGGACAGTACAATCAGCCCCAGCATTTT.